This T cell receptor (beta chain) was captured in a study of CD8 T cells in ankylosing spondylitis. With 1 base removed from V and 2 bases from J, the gap between germline ends came to 11 bases. The CDR3 is 15 amino acids. At least ten counts were recorded for this clonotype. Its antigen remains unidentified. Each CDR3 protein is one row after TCRdb ran MiXCR on the 5' RACE reads. Altogether tens of thousands of distinct CDR3 sequences are present, more than 8.5% being singletons, with the ten largest covering about 31%. Points from the study as a whole: A TCR beta motif of roughly 8 highly homologous variants appeared characteristic of ankylosing spondylitis blood. There was reportedly significant enrichment of clones that were disease-linked in matched ankylosing spondylitis synovial fluid. CD8+ cells made up the disease-linked clones, which were relatively rare in peripheral blood.

Sequences were obtained from blood, either unsorted or a sorted T cell fraction (not recorded which). The sequence came from a male donor with ankylosing spondylitis. This chain links TRBV12-3 or TRBV12-4 with TRBJ1-2; D gene uncertain. The CDR3 region is CASSLGLGRNYGYTF. In DNA form, the CDR3 reads TGTGCCAGCAGTTTAGGGCTGGGGAGGAACTATGGCTACACCTTC.